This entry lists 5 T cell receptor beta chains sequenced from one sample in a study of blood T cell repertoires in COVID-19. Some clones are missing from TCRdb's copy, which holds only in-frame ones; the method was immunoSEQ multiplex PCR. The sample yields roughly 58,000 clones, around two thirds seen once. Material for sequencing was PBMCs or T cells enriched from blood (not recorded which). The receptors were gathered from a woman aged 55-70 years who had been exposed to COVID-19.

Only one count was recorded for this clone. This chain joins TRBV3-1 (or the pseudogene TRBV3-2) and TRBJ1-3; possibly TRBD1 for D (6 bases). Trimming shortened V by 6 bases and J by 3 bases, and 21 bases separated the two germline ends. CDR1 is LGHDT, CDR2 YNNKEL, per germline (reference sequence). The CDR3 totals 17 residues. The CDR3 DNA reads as TGTGCCAGCAGTCTAACCCCACTTACAGGGAGTGGAAACACCATATATTTT. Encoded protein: CASSLTPLTGSGNTIYF.

The DNA for the CDR3 is TGTGCCAGTAGTAAGGGACTAACTACAAATGAGCAGTTCTTC. This codes for CASSKGLTTNEQFF. V usage is TRBV19 and J usage is TRBJ2-1; 7 positions agree with TRBD2. The CDR3 covers 14 residues. Germline V lookup: CDR1 LNHDA, CDR2 SQIVND (reference sequence). With V trimmed by 4 bases and J by 7 bases, 7 bases remained unmatched.

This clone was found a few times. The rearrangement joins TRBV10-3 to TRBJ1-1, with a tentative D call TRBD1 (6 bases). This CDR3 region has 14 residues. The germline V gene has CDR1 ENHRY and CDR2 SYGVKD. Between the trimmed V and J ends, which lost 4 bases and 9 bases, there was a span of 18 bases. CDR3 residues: CAISVGAGGGQAFF. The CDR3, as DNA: TGTGCCATCAGTGTGGGAGCGGGGGGCGGCCAAGCTTTCTTT.

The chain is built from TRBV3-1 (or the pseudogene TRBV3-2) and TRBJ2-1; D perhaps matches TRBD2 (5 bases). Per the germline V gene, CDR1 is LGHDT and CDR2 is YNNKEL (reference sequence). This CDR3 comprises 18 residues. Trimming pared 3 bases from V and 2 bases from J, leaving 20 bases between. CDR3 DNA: TGTGCCAGCAGCCAGCTCCTGCCTAGCCCGGCCACCTACAATGAGCAGTTCTTC. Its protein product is CASSQLLPSPATYNEQFF.

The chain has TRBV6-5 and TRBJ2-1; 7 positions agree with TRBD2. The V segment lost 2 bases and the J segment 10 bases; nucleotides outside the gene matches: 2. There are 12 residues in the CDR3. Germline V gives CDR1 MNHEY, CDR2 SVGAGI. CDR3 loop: CASSYRGGEQFF. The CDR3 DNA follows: TGTGCCAGCAGTTACAGGGGAGGGGAGCAGTTCTTC.